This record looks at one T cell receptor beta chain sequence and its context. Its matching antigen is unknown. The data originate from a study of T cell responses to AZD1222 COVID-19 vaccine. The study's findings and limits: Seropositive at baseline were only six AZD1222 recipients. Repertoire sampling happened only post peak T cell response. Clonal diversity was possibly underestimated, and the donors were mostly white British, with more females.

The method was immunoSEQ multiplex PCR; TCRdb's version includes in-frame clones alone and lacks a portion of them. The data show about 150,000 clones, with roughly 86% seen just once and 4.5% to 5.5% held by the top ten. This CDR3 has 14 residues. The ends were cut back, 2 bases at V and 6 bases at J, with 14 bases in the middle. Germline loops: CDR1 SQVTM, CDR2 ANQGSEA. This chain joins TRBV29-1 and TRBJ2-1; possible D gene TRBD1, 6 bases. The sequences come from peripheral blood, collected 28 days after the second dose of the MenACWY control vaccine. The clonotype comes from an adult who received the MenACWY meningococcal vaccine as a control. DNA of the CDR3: TGCAGCGTTGAACCGGGGAGAGGGGGCAATGAGCAGTTCTTC. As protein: CSVEPGRGGNEQFF.